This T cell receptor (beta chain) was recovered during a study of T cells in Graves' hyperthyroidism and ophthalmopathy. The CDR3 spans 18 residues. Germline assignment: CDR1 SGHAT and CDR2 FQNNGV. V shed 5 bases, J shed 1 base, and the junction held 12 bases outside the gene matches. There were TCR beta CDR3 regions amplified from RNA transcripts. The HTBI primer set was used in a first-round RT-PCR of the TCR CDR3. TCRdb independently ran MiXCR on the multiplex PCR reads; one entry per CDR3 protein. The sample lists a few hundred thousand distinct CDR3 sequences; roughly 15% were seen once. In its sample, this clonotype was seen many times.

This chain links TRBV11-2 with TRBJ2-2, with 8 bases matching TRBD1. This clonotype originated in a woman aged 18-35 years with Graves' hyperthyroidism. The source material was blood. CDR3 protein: CASSPMDRVGWNTGELFF. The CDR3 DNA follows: TGTGCCAGCAGCCCTATGGACAGGGTGGGTTGGAACACCGGGGAGCTGTTTTTT.